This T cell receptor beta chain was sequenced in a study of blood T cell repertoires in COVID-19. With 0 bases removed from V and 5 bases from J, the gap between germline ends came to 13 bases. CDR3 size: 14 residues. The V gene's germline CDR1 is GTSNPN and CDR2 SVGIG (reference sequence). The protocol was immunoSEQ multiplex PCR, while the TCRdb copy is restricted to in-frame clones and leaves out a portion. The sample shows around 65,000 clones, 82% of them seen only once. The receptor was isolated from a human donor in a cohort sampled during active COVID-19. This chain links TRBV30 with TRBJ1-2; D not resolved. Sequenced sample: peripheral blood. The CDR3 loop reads CAWSVLVGGYGYTF. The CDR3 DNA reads TGTGCCTGGAGTGTACTGGTAGGAGGTTATGGCTACACCTTC.